This record concerns one T cell receptor beta chain sequence. The data are from a study of blood T cell repertoires in COVID-19. Study background: In each case, the material was cDNA or gDNA derived from T cells, B-cell-depleted T cells, or PBMCs.

Per the germline V gene, CDR1 is SGHRS and CDR2 is YFSETQ. J lost 3 bases, V lost 3 bases, and 7 bases had no gene match. The CDR3 has 16 amino acids. Produced via immunoSEQ multiplex PCR; TCRdb's table is partial and in-frame only. The sample records about 120,000 clones, approximately 79% being singletons. This chain links TRBV5-1 with TRBJ2-1; TRBD1 matches 9 bases. The clonotype was recovered from an elderly woman with active or convalescent COVID-19. Sequencing was performed on peripheral blood. CDR3 nucleotides: TGCGCCAGCAGCTGGAGTGGGACAGGGATCTACAATGAGCAGTTCTTC. This gives the protein CASSWSGTGIYNEQFF.